This entry describes one TCR beta chain. This sample was taken from a study of beta chain features in type 1 diabetes. Study at large: Examination of sorted cells across all samples involved 100 million or so cells.

Every isolated RNA sample was fully reverse transcribed, so sequencing captured expressed TCRB transcripts. Sequencing was performed with immunoSEQ multiplex PCR; in TCRdb, only in-frame clones are kept and a portion is missing. The table lists about 140,000 clones, about 9.7% of them singletons. The germline V and J ends were trimmed by 6 bases and 4 bases, with 10 bases remaining between them. Germline V gene lookup returns CDR1 MNHNY and CDR2 SVGAGI (reference sequence). The CDR3 runs 13 residues. The specimen was central memory CD4+ T cells from blood. The V gene is TRBV6-6, the J gene TRBJ1-5; possibly TRBD1 for D (6 bases). This TCR was recovered from a middle-aged woman in good health. The CDR3 loop is CASRQGTNQPQHF. The CDR3 coding sequence is TGTGCCAGCAGACAGGGAACGAATCAGCCCCAGCATTTT.